These T cell receptor beta chains were read from a single sample in a study of cytomegalovirus exposure and HLA in healthy donors. Produced via immunoSEQ multiplex PCR; TCRdb's table is partial and in-frame only. This sample has some 120,000 clones, with approximately 80% found just once. The sample was PBMCs. These receptors all stem from a man aged 25 to 40 in good health and CMV-seronegative. Both conserved end residues are part of each CDR3. Size is stated for part of the rows, as once, few or many counts, or as a class when the clone is expanded.

v_call	j_call	clone_size	cdr3_aa
TRBV5-6	TRBJ1-6	NA	CASSLGAGLRNSPLHF
TRBV6-5	TRBJ2-7	NA	CASSSGTAPYEQYF
TRBV9	TRBJ2-7	NA	CASSVGPPGEQYF
TRBV6-5	TRBJ2-1	NA	CASSPGGSSYNEQFF
TRBV10-2	TRBJ1-5	NA	CASSVFGPTNQPQHF
TRBV4-3	TRBJ2-1	NA	CASSRLGGEFGEQFF
TRBV27	TRBJ2-3	NA	CASSLWWREARSTDTQYF
TRBV7-6	TRBJ1-1	NA	CASSLYEGSNTEAFF
TRBV7-6	TRBJ2-7	NA	CASSLRQGVTYEQYF
TRBV7-2	TRBJ1-4	few	CASSLALTGGYEKLFF
TRBV7-9	TRBJ2-7	NA	CASSFSDEQYF
TRBV28	TRBJ2-7	NA	CASNGQGIPYEQYF
TRBV30	TRBJ2-1	NA	CAWSSPNEQFF
TRBV10-3	TRBJ1-2	NA	CAISGVNNYGYTF
TRBV29-1	TRBJ2-3	NA	CSVGASGVPRTDTQYF
TRBV5-1	TRBJ2-5	NA	CASSLSTGNRQETQYF
TRBV6-1	TRBJ2-7	NA	CASRTSVAGEQYF
TRBV19	TRBJ2-7	NA	CASGLAGYEQYF
TRBV4-2	TRBJ2-5	few	CASSQENRAQETQYF
TRBV5-4	TRBJ2-5	NA	CASSTQNQETQYF
TRBV7-2	TRBJ1-6	NA	CASTLGTDNSPLHF
TRBV19	TRBJ1-1	once	CASSDGQLVTEAFF
TRBV19	TRBJ2-3	NA	CASSQSSGFSTDTQYF
TRBV7-3	TRBJ2-6	few	CASSFRQGTGANVLTF
TRBV25-1	TRBJ2-5	once	CASSDPSRETQYF
TRBV13	TRBJ1-2	NA	CASKERTEIYGYTF
TRBV6-1	TRBJ2-1	NA	CASSEFEGAGGGEQFF